The count of the clone carrying this TCR beta chain is one. Its antigen remains unknown. The data derive from a study of OX40 agonist ivuxolimab in advanced cancers. Study background: Treatment of patients was with ivuxolimab, an agonistic anti-OX40 (CD134) antibody. General study findings and limits: At doses 0.1 to 3.0 mg/kg, CD4+ and CD8+ clones expanded.

V shed 0 bases and J shed 8 bases, with 12 bases lying between them. Germline assignment: CDR1 SGHRS and CDR2 YFSETQ. The CDR3 runs to 13 residues. Here immunoSEQ multiplex PCR was the method, and the copy in TCRdb shows in-frame clones only, minus some. The table has some 55,000 clones, approximately 80% seen once. Source: CD4+ or CD8+ T cells sorted from blood, taken in a trial of the OX40 agonist ivuxolimab. This TCR was sampled from an adult with an advanced solid tumor such as melanoma, head and neck, liver or kidney cancer. The rearrangement joins TRBV5-1 to TRBJ2-7; no firm D call. This CDR3 is CASSLGYGGQQYF. The CDR3 DNA reads as TGCGCCAGCAGCTTGGGATATGGCGGACAGCAGTACTTC.